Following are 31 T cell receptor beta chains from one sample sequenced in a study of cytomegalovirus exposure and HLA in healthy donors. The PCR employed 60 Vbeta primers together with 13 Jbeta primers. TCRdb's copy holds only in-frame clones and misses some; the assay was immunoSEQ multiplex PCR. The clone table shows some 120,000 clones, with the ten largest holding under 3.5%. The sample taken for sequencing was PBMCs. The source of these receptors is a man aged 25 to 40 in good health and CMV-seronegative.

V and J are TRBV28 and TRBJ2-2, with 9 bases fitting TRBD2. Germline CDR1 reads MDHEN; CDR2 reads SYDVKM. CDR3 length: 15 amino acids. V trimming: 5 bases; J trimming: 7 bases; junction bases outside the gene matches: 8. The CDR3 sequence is CASSPSGRRGGELFF. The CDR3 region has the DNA TGTGCCAGCAGTCCGAGCGGGAGGAGAGGCGGGGAGCTGTTTTTT.

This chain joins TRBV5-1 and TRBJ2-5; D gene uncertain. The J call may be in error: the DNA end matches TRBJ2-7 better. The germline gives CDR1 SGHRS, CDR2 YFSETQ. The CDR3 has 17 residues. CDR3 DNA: TGCGCCAGCAGCCCCCGGGTGTCAGAGACCAGCTCCTACGAGCAGTACTTC. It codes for CASSPRVSETSSYEQYF.

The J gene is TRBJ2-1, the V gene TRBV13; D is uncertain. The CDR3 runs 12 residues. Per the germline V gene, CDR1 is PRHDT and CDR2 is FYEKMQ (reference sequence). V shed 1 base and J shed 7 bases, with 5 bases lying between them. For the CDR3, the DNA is TGTGCCAGCAGCTTAGAGGAGAATGAGCAGTTCTTC. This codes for CASSLEENEQFF.

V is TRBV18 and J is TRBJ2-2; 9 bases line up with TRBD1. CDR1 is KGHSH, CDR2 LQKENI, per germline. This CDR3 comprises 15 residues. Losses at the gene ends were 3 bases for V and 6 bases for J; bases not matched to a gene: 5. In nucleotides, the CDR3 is TGTGCCAGCTCACCCGGGACAGGGCGCCCCGGGGAGCTGTTTTTT. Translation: CASSPGTGRPGELFF.

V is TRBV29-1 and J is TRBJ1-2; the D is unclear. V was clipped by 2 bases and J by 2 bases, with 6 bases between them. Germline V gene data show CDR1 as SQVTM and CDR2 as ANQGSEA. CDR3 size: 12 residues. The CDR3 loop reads CSVESENYGYTF. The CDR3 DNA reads TGCAGCGTTGAATCAGAAAACTATGGCTACACCTTC.

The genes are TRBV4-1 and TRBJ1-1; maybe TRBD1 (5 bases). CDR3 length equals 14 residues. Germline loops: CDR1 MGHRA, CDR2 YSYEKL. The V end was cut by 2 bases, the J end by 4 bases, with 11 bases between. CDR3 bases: TGCGCCAGCAGCCAACCCGGCGGGGGCACTGAAGCTTTCTTT. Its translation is CASSQPGGGTEAFF.

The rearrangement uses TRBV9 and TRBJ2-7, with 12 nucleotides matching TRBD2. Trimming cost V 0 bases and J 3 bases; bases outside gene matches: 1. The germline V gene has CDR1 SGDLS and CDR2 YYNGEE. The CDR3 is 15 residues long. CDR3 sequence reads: CASSVGTSGIYEQYF. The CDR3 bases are TGTGCCAGCAGCGTAGGGACTAGCGGGATCTACGAGCAGTACTTC.

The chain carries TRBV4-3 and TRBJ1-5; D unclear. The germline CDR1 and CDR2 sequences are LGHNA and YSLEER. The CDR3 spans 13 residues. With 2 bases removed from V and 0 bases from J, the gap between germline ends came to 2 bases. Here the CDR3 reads CASSQYSNQPQHF. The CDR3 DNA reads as TGCGCCAGCAGCCAATATAGCAATCAGCCCCAGCATTTT.

CDR3: CSGQRESYNEQFF. DNA for the CDR3: TGCAGCGGCCAGCGGGAGTCCTACAATGAGCAGTTCTTC. The chain has TRBV29-1 and TRBJ2-1; 8 bases match TRBD2. The CDR3 spans 13 residues. V lost 7 bases to trimming and J lost 1 base; unmatched junction nucleotides: 3. The germline V gene encodes CDR1 SQVTM and CDR2 ANQGSEA.

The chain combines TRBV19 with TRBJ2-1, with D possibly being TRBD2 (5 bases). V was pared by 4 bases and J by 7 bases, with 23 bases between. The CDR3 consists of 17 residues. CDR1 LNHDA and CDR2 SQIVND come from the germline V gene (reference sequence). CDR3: CASSTYREAARGNEQFF. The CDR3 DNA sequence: TGTGCCAGTAGTACTTACCGGGAAGCGGCCCGAGGAAATGAGCAGTTCTTC.

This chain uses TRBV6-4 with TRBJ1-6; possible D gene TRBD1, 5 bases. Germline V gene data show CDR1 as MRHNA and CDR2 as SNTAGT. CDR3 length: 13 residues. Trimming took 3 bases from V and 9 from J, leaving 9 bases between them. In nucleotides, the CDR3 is TGTGCCAGCAGTGATCAGGGTGGTTCACCCCTCCACTTT. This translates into CASSDQGGSPLHF.

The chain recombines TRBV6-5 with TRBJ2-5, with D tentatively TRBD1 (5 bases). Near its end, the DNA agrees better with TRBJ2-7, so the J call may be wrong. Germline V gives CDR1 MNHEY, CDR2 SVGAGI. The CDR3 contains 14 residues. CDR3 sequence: CASSPGQGWSEQYF. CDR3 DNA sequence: TGTGCCAGCAGCCCTGGGCAGGGATGGAGCGAGCAGTACTTC.

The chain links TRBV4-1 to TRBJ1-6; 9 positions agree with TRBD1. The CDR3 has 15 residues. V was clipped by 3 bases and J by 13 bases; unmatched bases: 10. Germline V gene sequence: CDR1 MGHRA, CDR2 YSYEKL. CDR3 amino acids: CASSHPTGGSLPLHF. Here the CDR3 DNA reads TGCGCCAGCAGCCATCCAACAGGGGGCTCTCTCCCCCTCCACTTT.

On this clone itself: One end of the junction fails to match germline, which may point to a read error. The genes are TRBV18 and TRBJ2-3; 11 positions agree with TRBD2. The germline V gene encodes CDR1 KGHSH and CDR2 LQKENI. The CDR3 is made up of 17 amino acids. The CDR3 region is CASSPQLAGGYTDTQYF. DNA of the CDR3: TGTGCCAGCTCTCCACAGCTAGCGGGAGGATACACAGATACGCAGTATTTT. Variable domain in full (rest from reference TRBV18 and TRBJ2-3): NAGVMQNPRHLVRRRGQEARLRCSPMKGHSHVYWYRQLPEEGLKFMVYLQKENIIDESGMPKERFSAEFPKEGPSILRIQQVVRGDSAAYFCASSPQLAGGYTDTQYFGPGTRLTVL.

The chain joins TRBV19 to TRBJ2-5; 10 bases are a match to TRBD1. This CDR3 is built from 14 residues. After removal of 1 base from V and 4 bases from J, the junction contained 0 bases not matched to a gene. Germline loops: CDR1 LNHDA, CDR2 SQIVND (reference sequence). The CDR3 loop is CASSIGTGGETQYF. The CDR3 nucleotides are TGTGCCAGTAGTATAGGGACAGGGGGAGAGACCCAGTACTTC.

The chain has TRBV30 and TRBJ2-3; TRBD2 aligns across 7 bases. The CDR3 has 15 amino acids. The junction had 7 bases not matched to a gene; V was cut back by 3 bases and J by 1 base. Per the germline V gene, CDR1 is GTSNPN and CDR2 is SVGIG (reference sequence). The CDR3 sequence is CAWSAGEVRTDTQYF. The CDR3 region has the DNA TGTGCCTGGAGCGCGGGGGAGGTTCGCACAGATACGCAGTATTTT.

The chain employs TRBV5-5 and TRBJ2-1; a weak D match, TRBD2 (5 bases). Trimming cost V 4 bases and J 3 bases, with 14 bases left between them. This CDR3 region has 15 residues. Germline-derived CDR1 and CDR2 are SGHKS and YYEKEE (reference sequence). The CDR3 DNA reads TGTGCCAGCAGCCCAAGCGGTTATCGCTACAATGAGCAGTTCTTC. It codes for CASSPSGYRYNEQFF.

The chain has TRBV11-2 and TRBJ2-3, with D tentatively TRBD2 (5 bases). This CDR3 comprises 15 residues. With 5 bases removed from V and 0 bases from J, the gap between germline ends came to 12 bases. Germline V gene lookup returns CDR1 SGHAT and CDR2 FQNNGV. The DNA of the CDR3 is TGTGCCAGCAGCGTTGGACTGTTTAGCACAGATACGCAGTATTTT. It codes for CASSVGLFSTDTQYF.

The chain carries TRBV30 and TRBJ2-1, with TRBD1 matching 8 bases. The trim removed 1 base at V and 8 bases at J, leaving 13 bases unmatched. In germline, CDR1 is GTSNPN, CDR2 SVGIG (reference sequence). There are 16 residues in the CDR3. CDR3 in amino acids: CAWSGIRTGIGDEQFF. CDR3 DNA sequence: TGTGCCTGGAGTGGAATCAGGACAGGGATCGGTGATGAGCAGTTCTTC.

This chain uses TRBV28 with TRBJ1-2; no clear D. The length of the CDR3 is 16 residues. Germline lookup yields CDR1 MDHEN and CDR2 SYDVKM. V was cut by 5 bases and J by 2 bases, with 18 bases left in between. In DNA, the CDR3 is TGTGCCAGCAGTCGTGGACTCCGAACGGAGAACTATGGCTACACCTTC. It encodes CASSRGLRTENYGYTF.

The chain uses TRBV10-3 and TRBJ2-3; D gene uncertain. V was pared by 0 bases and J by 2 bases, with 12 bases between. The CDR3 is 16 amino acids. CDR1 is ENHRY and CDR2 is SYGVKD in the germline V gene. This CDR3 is CAISESVAVITDTQYF. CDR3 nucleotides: TGTGCCATCAGTGAGTCAGTGGCAGTCATCACAGATACGCAGTATTTT.

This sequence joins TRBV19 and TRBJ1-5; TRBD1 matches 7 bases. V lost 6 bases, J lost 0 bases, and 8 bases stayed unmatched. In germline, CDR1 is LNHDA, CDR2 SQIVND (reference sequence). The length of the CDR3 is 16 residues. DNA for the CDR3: TGTGCCAGTAGCATCCGGACAGGACATAGCAATCAGCCCCAGCATTTT. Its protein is CASSIRTGHSNQPQHF.

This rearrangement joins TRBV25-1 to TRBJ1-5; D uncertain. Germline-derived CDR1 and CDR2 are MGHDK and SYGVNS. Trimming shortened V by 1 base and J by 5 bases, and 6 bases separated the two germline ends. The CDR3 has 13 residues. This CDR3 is CASSELADQPQHF. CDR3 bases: TGTGCCAGCAGTGAATTGGCGGATCAGCCCCAGCATTTT.

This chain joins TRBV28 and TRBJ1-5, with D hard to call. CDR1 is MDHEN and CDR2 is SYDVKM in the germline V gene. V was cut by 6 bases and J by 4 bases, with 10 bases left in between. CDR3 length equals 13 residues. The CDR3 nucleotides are TGTGCCAGCAGCCCCCAGGTTAATCAGCCCCAGCATTTT. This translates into CASSPQVNQPQHF.

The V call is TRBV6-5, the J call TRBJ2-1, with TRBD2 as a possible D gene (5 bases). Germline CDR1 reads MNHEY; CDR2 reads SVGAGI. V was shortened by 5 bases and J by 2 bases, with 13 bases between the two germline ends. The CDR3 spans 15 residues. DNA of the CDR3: TGTGCCAGCAGTCCGGATAGCGACCCCTACAATGAGCAGTTCTTC. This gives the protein CASSPDSDPYNEQFF.

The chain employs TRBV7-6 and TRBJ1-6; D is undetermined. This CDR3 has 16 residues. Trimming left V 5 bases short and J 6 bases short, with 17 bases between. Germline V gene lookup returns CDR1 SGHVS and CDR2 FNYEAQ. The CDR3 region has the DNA TGTGCCAGCAGCCCCGGAGGCCGACGGGGTAATTCACCCCTCCACTTT. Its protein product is CASSPGGRRGNSPLHF.

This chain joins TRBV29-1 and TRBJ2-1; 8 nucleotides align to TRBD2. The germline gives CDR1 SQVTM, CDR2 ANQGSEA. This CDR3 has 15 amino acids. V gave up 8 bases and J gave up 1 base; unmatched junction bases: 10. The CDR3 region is CSYISREASYNEQFF. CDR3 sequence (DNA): TGCAGCTACATATCGCGGGAGGCATCCTACAATGAGCAGTTCTTC.

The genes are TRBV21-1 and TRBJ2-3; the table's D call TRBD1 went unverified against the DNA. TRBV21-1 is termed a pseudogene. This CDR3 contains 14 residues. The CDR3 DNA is TGTGCCAGTTTCCGACAGAGCTGTACAGATACGCAGTATTTT. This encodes CASFRQSCTDTQYF.

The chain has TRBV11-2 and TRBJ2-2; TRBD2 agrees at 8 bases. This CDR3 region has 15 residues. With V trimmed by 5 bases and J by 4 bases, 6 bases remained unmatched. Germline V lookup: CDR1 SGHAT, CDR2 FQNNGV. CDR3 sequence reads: CASSAGRAGTGELFF. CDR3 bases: TGTGCCAGCAGCGCCGGGAGGGCGGGCACCGGGGAGCTGTTTTTT.

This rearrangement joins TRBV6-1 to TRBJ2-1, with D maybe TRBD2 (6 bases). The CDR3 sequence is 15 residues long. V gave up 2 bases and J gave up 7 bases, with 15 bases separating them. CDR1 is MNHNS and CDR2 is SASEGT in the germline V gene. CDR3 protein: CASSELRGPINEQFF. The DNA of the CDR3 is TGTGCCAGCAGTGAATTGCGGGGCCCTATTAATGAGCAGTTCTTC.

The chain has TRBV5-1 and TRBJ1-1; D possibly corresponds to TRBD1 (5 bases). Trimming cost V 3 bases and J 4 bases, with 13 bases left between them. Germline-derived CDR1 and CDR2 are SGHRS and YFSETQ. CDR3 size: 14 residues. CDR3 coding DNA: TGCGCCAGCAGCTCCACCGGGGGGGGCACTGAAGCTTTCTTT. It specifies CASSSTGGGTEAFF.